This TCR beta chain was sequenced for a study of T-cell reconstitution after alpha-beta-depleted transplantation in children. TCRbeta library construction was performed incorporating unique molecular identifiers. TCRdb reanalysed the PCR reads using MiXCR and keeps one entry per CDR3 protein. The top ten clones hold about 2.3% of a sample with some 500,000 distinct CDR3 sequences, approximately 29% of them seen once. Trimming took 2 bases from V and 2 from J; bases not matched to a gene: 7. Germline V gives CDR1 MNHEY, CDR2 SMNVEV (reference sequence). The CDR3 covers 18 residues. The chain has TRBV27 and TRBJ2-1, with 12 bases aligning to TRBD2. The sample in question was PBMCs from the stem cell graft donor, obtained from the stem cell graft. The TCR sequence derives from a human donor who donated a stem cell graft to a child with aplastic anemia. CDR3 amino acids: CASSLRLAGGSPYNEQFF. For the CDR3, the DNA is TGTGCCAGCAGTTTAAGGCTAGCGGGAGGGTCCCCCTACAATGAGCAGTTCTTC.